This TCR beta chain derives from a study of T cells in Graves' hyperthyroidism and ophthalmopathy. Findings and limits, study-wide: The model made its ophthalmopathy prediction, and onset followed a median about 6.8 months later. Blood also carried most thyroid clonotypes expanded above 0.001.

Among ophthalmopathy patients, the Clinical Activity Score reached at least 3, the NOSPECS grade reached at least 4, and duration remained under 3 months. Patients showing uncontrolled infection, other autoimmune disease, pregnancy or lactation were ineligible. The CDR3 runs 15 residues. Germline V gene sequence: CDR1 SNHLY, CDR2 FYNNEI. With respect to this clonotype: Its cognate antigen is unknown. Given a much more abundant clone one base away, this may be a read error.

The source material, RNA transcripts, was used to amplify TCR beta CDR3 regions. The TCR CDR3 was amplified in a first-round RT-PCR using the HTBI primer set. TCRdb analysed the multiplex PCR reads with MiXCR anew, one entry per CDR3 protein. Found here are 490,000 or so distinct CDR3 sequences, under 25% of them singletons; the top ten hold around 47%. This chain connects TRBV2 to TRBJ1-2, with a possible D match to TRBD1 (6 bases). This TCR was sampled from a woman between 70 and 85 years old with Graves' ophthalmopathy. The source material was blood. DNA of the CDR3: TGTGCCAGCAGAGAAGGGGGGACCCCTAACTATGGCTACACCTTC. It yields the protein CASREGGTPNYGYTF.